This T cell receptor (beta chain) was sequenced during a study of T cell repertoires in cytomegalovirus infection. Across the whole study: Public TCR beta signatures marked donors with CMV infection and the matching HLA. Study-wide findings and caveats: There were carriers of CMV plus the relevant HLA, and cumulative public TCR beta family frequency identified them. CMV-specific TCR beta clonotypes restricted by HLA-C dominated the ex vivo response.

TCRdb reanalysed the reads using MiXCR and keeps one entry per CDR3 protein. The table records approximately 550,000 distinct CDR3 sequences, 15% to 20% of them present only once. Germline lookup yields CDR1 SGHDN and CDR2 FVKESK. The length of the CDR3 is 15 residues. Trimming removed 0 bases at V and 4 bases at J, with 10 bases between. A word on this clonotype: Its antigen is currently unknown.

The receptor comes from a human donor in good health (CMV status not recorded). Some clones in this sample may be carry-over from other donors' samples. Sequencing was carried out using CD8+ T cells from PBMCs. The chain couples TRBV14 to TRBJ2-1; TRBD2 is a possible D gene (6 bases). In DNA form, the CDR3 reads TGTGCCAGCAGCCAAGAAACTAGCAAATACAATGAGCAGTTCTTC. Protein sequence: CASSQETSKYNEQFF.